A selection of T cell receptor beta chains follows, all from one sample in a study of blood T cell repertoires in COVID-19. Measured with immunoSEQ multiplex PCR; TCRdb has only the in-frame clones, and not every one. The sample yields 200,000 to 250,000 clones, over 75% seen once. The sequenced material came from peripheral blood. Every receptor here comes from a woman between 40 and 55 years old with acute or convalescent COVID-19. The conserved cysteine and the conserved F or W are not part of the CDR3 here. Not every row has a clone size; where given, it reads once, few, many or a size class.

ASSSGANYGYT	TRBV11-2	NA
ASSYSDRGDYGYT	TRBV6-6	NA
ASRKQGATNEKLF	TRBV27	NA
ASTPGSSGANNEQF	TRBV5-4	NA
ASSLKLHRGSYGYT	TRBV7-2	NA
ATSAGQSLPQH	TRBV24-1	NA
ASSFTENQPQH	TRBV7-9	NA
ASRSPGKETQY	TRBV28	NA
AINRAGGETQY	TRBV10-3	once
ASSSNRGAEAF	TRBV11-3	once
ASSLELRGLTDTQY	TRBV5-1	NA
ASSFGTGRNQPQH	TRBV11-2	NA
ASSPRLGGSGNTIY	TRBV9	NA
ASSYTSNEQF	TRBV19	NA
ASRPRDGYT	TRBV2	NA
ASSTQTGTQH	TRBV19	NA
ASSVLGGAYETQY	TRBV9	NA
AYRGRDTEAF	TRBV7-3	NA
SVEGTSGGTNIADTQY	TRBV29-1	NA
ASSFILAGGRQF	TRBV27	NA
ASSESPGRGPTNEAF	TRBV10-1	NA
ASSPSARFRGNTEAF	TRBV7-8	NA
ASSLGGQAGELF	TRBV5-4	NA
ASRGNYGYT	TRBV12-3/TRBV12-4	NA
ASSKGRGLTDTQY	TRBV21-1	NA
ASSFRSYGYT	TRBV12-3/TRBV12-4	NA
ASSQVGVSYRQPTDGALH	TRBV4-2	few
ASGSLSGTIGEQF	TRBV6-5	NA
ATTAGGTDTQY	TRBV2	once
ASCRGLPFYNSPLH	TRBV12-5	NA
ATSRDQVRGSSPLH	TRBV15	NA
ASSPGVQGNQPQH	TRBV3-1/TRBV3-2	NA
ASSRGDRVDGYT	TRBV13	NA
ASSSRQGDTEAF	TRBV11-2	NA
ASSLGQGTGNTIY	TRBV5-1	NA
ATSDPPGGGGETQY	TRBV24-1	NA
ASSLVQGVQETQY	TRBV5-1	once
ASSEVGISPYT	TRBV25-1	NA
ASSDGYGYT	TRBV2	NA
ASSPGLAGLETQY	TRBV14	NA
ASTPTGALHQPQH	TRBV28	NA
ASSPSGETQY	TRBV12-3/TRBV12-4	NA
ASSDIGLVDTGELF	TRBV10-2	NA